These T cell receptor beta chains were read from a single sample in a study of cytomegalovirus exposure and HLA in healthy donors. The protocol was immunoSEQ multiplex PCR, while the TCRdb copy is restricted to in-frame clones and leaves out a portion. The data show about 170,000 clones, 62% seen once. The sample was PBMCs. These receptors originate from a man aged 35 to 55 in good health and CMV-seronegative. Both conserved end residues are part of each CDR3. A D gene is named only where the DNA matches it firmly. Clone size is given for some rows only: seen once, a few or many times, or a class if the clone is expanded.

abundance	d_gene	v_gene	j_gene	CDR3nt	CDR3aa
NA	NA	TRBV2	TRBJ2-5	TGTGCCAGCAGAGGCGGAGAGACCCAGTACTTC	CASRGGETQYF
few	TRBD2	TRBV27	TRBJ2-1	TGTGCCAGCAGTCTCGGGACTAGCGGGGGGCTAAATGAGCAGTTCTTC	CASSLGTSGGLNEQFF
NA	TRBD1	TRBV5-1	TRBJ2-1	TGCGCCAGCAGCTCCCGACAGGGTAGGGGCAATGAGCAGTTCTTC	CASSSRQGRGNEQFF
NA	NA	TRBV5-5	TRBJ2-4	TGTGCCAGCAGCTTGGGCAGAACACCAGTGGACATTCAGTACTTC	CASSLGRTPVDIQYF
NA	TRBD2	TRBV5-1	TRBJ2-1	TGCGCCAGCAGCGGACTCGGGACTAGCGCGTTCTACAATGAGCAGTTCTTC	CASSGLGTSAFYNEQFF
NA	TRBD2	TRBV11-2	TRBJ2-1	TGTGCCAGCAGCCGAGGACTAGCGGGAGCCAATGAGCAGTTCTTC	CASSRGLAGANEQFF
NA	NA	TRBV5-1	TRBJ1-4	TGCGCCAGCAGCCCCCAGGGGCTCAGCAGTGAAAAACTGTTTTTT	CASSPQGLSSEKLFF
NA	NA	TRBV5-6	TRBJ2-2	TGTGCCAGCAGCTTGTATTACGGGGGTAAAACCGGGGAGCTGTTTTTT	CASSLYYGGKTGELFF
few	NA	TRBV7-8	TRBJ1-3	TGTGCCAGCAGCTCCGTGGGGGCGCTGATCGGAAACACCATATATTTT	CASSSVGALIGNTIYF
NA	NA	TRBV4-1	TRBJ2-3	TGCGCCAGCAGCCAAACAGGGTTACGGACAGATACGCAGTATTTT	CASSQTGLRTDTQYF
NA	NA	TRBV19	TRBJ2-1	TGTGCCACCATTCAGGTGGGAGTTAGTAATGAGCAGTTCTTC	CATIQVGVSNEQFF
NA	TRBD1	TRBV7-8	TRBJ2-3	TGTGCCAGCAGCCACTGGGACAGACTACCCACAGATACGCAGTATTTT	CASSHWDRLPTDTQYF
NA	TRBD2	TRBV7-6	TRBJ2-7	TGTGCCAGCAGCTTAGGGCTAGCGGAGTACGAGCAGTACTTC	CASSLGLAEYEQYF
NA	TRBD1	TRBV5-1	TRBJ1-4	TGCGCCAGCAGCCCGGGACAGGGAAATGAAAAACTGTTTTTT	CASSPGQGNEKLFF
NA	TRBD1	TRBV7-9	TRBJ1-1	TGTGCCAGCAGTTCGGGACAGGACACTGAAGCTTTCTTT	CASSSGQDTEAFF
NA	TRBD2	TRBV19	TRBJ2-2	TGTGCCAGTAGTATAGGGGCGGGAGGCCGCACCGGGGAGCTGTTTTTT	CASSIGAGGRTGELFF
NA	NA	TRBV7-2	TRBJ2-7	TGTGCCAGCAGCTTAAGTCGGCAGGGGTTCGAGCAGTACTTC	CASSLSRQGFEQYF
NA	TRBD1	TRBV7-9	TRBJ2-4	TGTGCCAGCAGACGAGGGGGACAGAGCTTAGCCAAAAACATTCAGTACTTC	CASRRGGQSLAKNIQYF
NA	TRBD2	TRBV6-6	TRBJ2-1	TGTGCCAGCACCCCTGGGGGGGTAAATGAGCAGTTCTTC	CASTPGGVNEQFF
once	NA	TRBV14	TRBJ1-1	TGTGCCAGCAGCCTGGGGGGGTCCGCTGAAGCTTTCTTT	CASSLGGSAEAFF
NA	TRBD2	TRBV6-5	TRBJ2-3	TGTGCCAGCAGTCGGGGGACTAGCAGCACAGATACGCAGTATTTT	CASSRGTSSTDTQYF
once	TRBD2	TRBV6-1	TRBJ2-5	TGTGCCAGCAGTGAAGTGGTGGGAGGGCCCCCCAGGGAGACCCAGTACTTC	CASSEVVGGPPRETQYF
NA	TRBD1	TRBV19	TRBJ2-7	TGTGCCAGTAGTCTCCCAGGACAGGCTGCCTACGAGCAGTACTTC	CASSLPGQAAYEQYF
NA	NA	TRBV7-2	TRBJ2-5	TGTGCCAGCAGCTTAGTTTTTGGGGCGCAAGAGACCCAGTACTTC	CASSLVFGAQETQYF
few	NA	TRBV7-2	TRBJ1-4	TGTGCCAGCAGACTACAGGGAACAACGGAAAAACTGTTTTTT	CASRLQGTTEKLFF
NA	TRBD1	TRBV19	TRBJ1-1	TGTGCCAGTAGTACCACCTTGGGACAGGGGAACACTGAAGCTTTCTTT	CASSTTLGQGNTEAFF
NA	TRBD2	TRBV2	TRBJ2-7	TGTGCCAGCAGTTTCCTACTAGCGGGAGCTTCAGAGCAGTACTTC	CASSFLLAGASEQYF
NA	NA	TRBV19	TRBJ1-1	TGTGCCAGTAGTACCGTCAACAGGGCGTTGAACACTGAAGCTTTCTTT	CASSTVNRALNTEAFF
NA	TRBD2	TRBV30	TRBJ2-7	TGTGCCTGGAGTGTGGCGGGGGGGAACTACGAGCAGTACTTC	CAWSVAGGNYEQYF
NA	NA	TRBV4-3	TRBJ2-7	TGCGCCAGCAGCCAAGCGACAGGGAGGTACGAGCAGTACTTC	CASSQATGRYEQYF
NA	TRBD1	TRBV6-6	TRBJ1-6	TGTGCCAGCAGTTCCGGGACAGGGAATTCACCCCTCCACTTT	CASSSGTGNSPLHF
few	NA	TRBV25-1	TRBJ2-3	TGTGCCAGCAGTGAATATGCGGATAGCACAGATACGCAGTATTTT	CASSEYADSTDTQYF